The 4 T cell receptor beta chains below all came from one sample that was sequenced in a study of spatial heterogeneity in lung cancer. Findings of the study overall: How many expanded intratumoral alpha and beta TCRs were present tracked the tumor mutation count, which was a count of nonsynonymous mutations.

The time point was: sample taken at primary tumor resection. What these receptors recognize is not known. TCRdb reprocessed the 5' RACE reads with MiXCR, giving one entry per CDR3 protein. The table shows 2,700 or so distinct CDR3 sequences, with approximately 6.5% occurring only once. Here the sequenced sample was lung tumor tissue, taken at surgery. Source of these receptors: a male donor with early-stage non-small cell lung cancer.

In its sample, this clonotype is medium-sized. With the library built for alpha chains, this beta chain is off target and its frequency is not meaningful. The chain employs TRBV6-5 and TRBJ1-3; possible D gene TRBD1, 5 bases. This CDR3 contains 16 residues. Germline CDR1 MNHEY, CDR2 SVGAGI. Trimming stripped 2 bases from V and 1 base from J, with 12 bases between. CDR3 sequence: CASSYGRGRSGNTIYF. The CDR3 coding sequence is TGTGCCAGCAGTTACGGGAGGGGACGATCTGGAAACACCATATATTTT.

This clonotype is deemed medium-sized (0.01 to 0.1%). This beta chain came through as a stray read in a library set up for alpha chains, and its size says little. The chain combines TRBV14 with TRBJ2-1; 9 nucleotides agree with TRBD1. V shed 8 bases and J 2 bases; nucleotides not matched to a gene: 4. Germline assignment: CDR1 SGHDN and CDR2 FVKESK. The CDR3 covers 14 residues. The CDR3 DNA sequence: TGTGCCAGCCAGGGGACAGGGACCTACAATGAGCAGTTCTTC. Translation gives CASQGTGTYNEQFF.

For this clonotype: This beta chain was picked up by a library intended for alpha chains and is off target, so its count carries little meaning. V is TRBV24-1 and J is TRBJ2-7; TRBD2 might be the D (6 bases). The V gene lost 4 bases and the J gene lost 5 bases, with 11 bases spanning the gap. Germline V CDR1 and CDR2: KGHDR, SFDVKD. The CDR3 extends over 13 amino acids. CDR3 sequence reads: CATSEQPGDEQYF. CDR3 DNA: TGTGCCACCAGTGAACAACCGGGGGACGAGCAGTACTTC.

Turning to this clonotype: A library made for alpha chains picked up this beta chain off target, so its size means little. This rearrangement joins TRBV6-6 to TRBJ1-1; 7 bases line up with TRBD1. The CDR3 has 17 amino acids. Trimming cost V 4 bases and J 0 bases; bases outside gene matches: 11. Germline CDR1 and CDR2: MNHNY and SVGAGI (reference sequence). The CDR3 loop reads CASSSTGVSNMNTEAFF. CDR3 DNA: TGTGCCAGCAGTTCTACAGGGGTTTCTAACATGAACACTGAAGCTTTCTTT.